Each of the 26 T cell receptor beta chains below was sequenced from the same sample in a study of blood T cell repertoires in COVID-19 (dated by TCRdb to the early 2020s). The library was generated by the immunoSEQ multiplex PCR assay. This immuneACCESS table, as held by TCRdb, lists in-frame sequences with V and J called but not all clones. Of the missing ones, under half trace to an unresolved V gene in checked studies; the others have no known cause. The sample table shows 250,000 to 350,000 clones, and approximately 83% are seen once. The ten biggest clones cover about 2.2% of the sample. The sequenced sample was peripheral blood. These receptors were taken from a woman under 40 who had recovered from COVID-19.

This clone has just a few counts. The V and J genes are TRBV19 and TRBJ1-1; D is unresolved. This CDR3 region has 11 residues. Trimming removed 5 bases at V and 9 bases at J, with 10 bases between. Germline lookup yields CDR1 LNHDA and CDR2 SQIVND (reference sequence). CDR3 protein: CASSQTAQAFF. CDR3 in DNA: TGTGCCAGTAGTCAAACAGCTCAAGCTTTCTTT.

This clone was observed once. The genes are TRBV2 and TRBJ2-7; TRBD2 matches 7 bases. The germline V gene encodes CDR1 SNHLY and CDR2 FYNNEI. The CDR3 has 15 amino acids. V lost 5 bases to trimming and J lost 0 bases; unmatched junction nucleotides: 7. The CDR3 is CASSSRTRGSYEQYF. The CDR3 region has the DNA TGTGCCAGCAGTTCCCGGACTAGAGGCTCCTACGAGCAGTACTTC. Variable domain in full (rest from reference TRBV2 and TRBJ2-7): EPEVTQTPSHQVTQMGQEVILRCVPISNHLYFYWYRQILGQKVEFLVSFYNNEISEKSEIFDDQFSVERPDGSNFTLKIRSTKLEDSAMYFCASSSRTRGSYEQYFGPGTRLTVT.

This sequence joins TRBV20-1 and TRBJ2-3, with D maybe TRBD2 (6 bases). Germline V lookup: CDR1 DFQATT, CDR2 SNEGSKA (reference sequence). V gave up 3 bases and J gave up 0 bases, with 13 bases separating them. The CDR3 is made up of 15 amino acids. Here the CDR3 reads CSASEVRGSTDTQYF. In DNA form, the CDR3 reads TGCAGTGCTAGTGAGGTCCGGGGGAGCACAGATACGCAGTATTTT.

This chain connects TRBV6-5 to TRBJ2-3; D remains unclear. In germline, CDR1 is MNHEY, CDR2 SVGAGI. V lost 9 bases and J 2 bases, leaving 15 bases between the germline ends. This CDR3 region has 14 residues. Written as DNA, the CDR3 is TGTGCCAGTGTTTTAGTGTCCTCCACAGATACGCAGTATTTT. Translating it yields CASVLVSSTDTQYF.

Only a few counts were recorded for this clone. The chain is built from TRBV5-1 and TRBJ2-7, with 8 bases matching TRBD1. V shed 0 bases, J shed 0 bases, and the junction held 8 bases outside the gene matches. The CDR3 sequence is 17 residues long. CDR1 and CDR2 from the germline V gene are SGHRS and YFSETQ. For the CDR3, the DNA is TGCGCCAGCAGCTTGGTACCCGGGACAGGCTTCTCCTACGAGCAGTACTTC. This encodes CASSLVPGTGFSYEQYF.

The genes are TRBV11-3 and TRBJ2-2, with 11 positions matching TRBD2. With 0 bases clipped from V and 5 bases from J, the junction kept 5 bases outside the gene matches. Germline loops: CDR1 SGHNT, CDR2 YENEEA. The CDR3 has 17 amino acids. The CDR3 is CASSLDLTSGGTGELFF. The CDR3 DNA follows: TGTGCCAGCAGCTTAGACCTTACTAGCGGGGGTACCGGGGAGCTGTTTTTT.

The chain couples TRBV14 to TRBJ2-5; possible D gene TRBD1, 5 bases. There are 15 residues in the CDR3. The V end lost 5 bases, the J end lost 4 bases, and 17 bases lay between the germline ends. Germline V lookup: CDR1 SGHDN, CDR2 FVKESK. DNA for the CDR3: TGTGCCAGCAGCTCCAGGGTTCCGGCCCGAGAGACCCAGTACTTC. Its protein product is CASSSRVPARETQYF. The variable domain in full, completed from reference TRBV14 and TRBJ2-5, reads EAGVTQFPSHSVIEKGQTVTLRCDPISGHDNLYWYRRVMGKEIKFLLHFVKESKQDESGMPNNRFLAERTGGTYSTLKVQPAELEDSGVYFCASSSRVPARETQYFGPGTRLLVL.

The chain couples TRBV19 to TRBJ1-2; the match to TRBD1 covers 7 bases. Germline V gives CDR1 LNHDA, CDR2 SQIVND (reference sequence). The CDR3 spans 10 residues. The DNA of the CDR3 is TGTGCTACAGGGGACTATGGCTACACCTTC. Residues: CATGDYGYTF.

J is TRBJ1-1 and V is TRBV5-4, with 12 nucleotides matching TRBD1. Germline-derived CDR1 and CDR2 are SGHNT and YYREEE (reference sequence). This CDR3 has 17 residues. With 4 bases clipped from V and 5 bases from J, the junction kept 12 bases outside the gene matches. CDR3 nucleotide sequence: TGTGCCAGCAGCCCCGGGACAGGGGGCAGGTATAGAACTGAAGCTTTCTTT. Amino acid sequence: CASSPGTGGRYRTEAFF.

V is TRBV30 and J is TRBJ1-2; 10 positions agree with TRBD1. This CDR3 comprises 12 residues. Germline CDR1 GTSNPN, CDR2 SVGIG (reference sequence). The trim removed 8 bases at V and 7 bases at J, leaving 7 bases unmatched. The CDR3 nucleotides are TGTGCCCTCTCCGGGACAGGGGTTGGCTACACCTTC. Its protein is CALSGTGVGYTF.

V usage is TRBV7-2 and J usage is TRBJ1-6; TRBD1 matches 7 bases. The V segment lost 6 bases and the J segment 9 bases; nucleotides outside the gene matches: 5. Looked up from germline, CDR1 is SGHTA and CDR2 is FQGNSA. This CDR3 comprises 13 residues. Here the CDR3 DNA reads TGTGCCAGCAGTACAGGGGAGGTTTCACCCCTCCACTTT. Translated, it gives CASSTGEVSPLHF.

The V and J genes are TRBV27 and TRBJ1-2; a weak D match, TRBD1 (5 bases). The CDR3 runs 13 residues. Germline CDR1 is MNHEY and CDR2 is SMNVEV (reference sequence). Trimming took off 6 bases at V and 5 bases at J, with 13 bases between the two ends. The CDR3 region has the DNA TGTGCCAGCAGCCTCGCGGGGGGGTATGGCTACACCTTC. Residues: CASSLAGGYGYTF.

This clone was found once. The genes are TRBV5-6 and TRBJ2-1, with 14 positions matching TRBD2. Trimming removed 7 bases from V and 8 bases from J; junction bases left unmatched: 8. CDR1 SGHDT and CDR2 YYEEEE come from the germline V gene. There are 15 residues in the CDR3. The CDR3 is CASSSWTSGRYEQFF. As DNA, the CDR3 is TGTGCCAGCTCGTCATGGACTAGCGGGAGGTATGAGCAGTTCTTC.

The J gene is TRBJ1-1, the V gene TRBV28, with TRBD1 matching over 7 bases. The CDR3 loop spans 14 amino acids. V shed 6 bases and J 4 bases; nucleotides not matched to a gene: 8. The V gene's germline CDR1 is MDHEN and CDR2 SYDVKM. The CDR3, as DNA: TGTGCCAGCAGCACCCCTGACAGGGCCACTGAAGCTTTCTTT. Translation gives CASSTPDRATEAFF.

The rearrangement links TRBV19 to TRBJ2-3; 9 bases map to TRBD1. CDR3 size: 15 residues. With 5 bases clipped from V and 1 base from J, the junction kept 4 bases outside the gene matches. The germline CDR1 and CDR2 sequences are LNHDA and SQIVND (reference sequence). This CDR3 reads CASSSRDRGTDTQYF. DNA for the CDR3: TGTGCCAGTAGTTCCCGGGACAGGGGCACAGATACGCAGTATTTT.

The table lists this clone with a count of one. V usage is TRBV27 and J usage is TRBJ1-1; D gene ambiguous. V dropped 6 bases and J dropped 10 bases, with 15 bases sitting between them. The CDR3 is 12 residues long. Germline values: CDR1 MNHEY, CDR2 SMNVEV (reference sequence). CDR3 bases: TGTGCCAGCAGCCCTGGGCCTTGGGCAGCTTTCTTT. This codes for CASSPGPWAAFF.

The CDR3 loop is CASSAGYRNEQFF. The CDR3 nucleotides read TGTGCCAGCAGCGCAGGGTACCGCAATGAGCAGTTCTTC. This rearrangement joins TRBV9 to TRBJ2-1, with D possibly TRBD1 on 5 matching bases. Germline values: CDR1 SGDLS, CDR2 YYNGEE. CDR3 length: 13 amino acids. Trimming cost V 3 bases and J 6 bases, with 10 bases left between them.

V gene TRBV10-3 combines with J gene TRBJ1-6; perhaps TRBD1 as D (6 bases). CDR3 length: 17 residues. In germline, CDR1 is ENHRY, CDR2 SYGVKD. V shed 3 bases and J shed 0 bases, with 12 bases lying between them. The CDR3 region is CAISEGTKSSYNSPLHF. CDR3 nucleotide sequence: TGTGCCATCAGTGAAGGGACAAAAAGCTCCTATAATTCACCCCTCCACTTT.

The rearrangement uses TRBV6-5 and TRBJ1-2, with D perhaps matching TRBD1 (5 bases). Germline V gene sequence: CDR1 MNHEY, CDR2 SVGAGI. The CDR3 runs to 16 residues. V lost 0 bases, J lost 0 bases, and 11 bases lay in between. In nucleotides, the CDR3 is TGTGCCAGCAGTTACTCGTTGGGAGGGGCTAACTATGGCTACACCTTC. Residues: CASSYSLGGANYGYTF.

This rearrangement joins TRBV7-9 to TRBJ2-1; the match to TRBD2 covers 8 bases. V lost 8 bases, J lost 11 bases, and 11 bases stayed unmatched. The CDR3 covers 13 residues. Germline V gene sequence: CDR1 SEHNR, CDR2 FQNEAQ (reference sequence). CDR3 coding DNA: TGTGCCAGCCAGCAGGGCGGGGGGACCAAGCAGTTCTTC. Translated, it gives CASQQGGGTKQFF.

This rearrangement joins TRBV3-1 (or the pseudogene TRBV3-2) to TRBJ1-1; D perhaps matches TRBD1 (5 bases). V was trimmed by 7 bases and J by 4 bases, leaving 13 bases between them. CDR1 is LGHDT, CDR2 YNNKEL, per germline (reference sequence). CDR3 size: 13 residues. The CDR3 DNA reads TGTGCCAGCAAACTTCAGGGTGGCACTGAAGCTTTCTTT. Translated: CASKLQGGTEAFF.

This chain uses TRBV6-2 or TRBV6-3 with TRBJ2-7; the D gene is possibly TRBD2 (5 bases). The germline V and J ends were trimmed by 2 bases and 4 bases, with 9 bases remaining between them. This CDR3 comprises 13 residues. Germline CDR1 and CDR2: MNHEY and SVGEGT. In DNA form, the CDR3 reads TGTGCCAGCAGTTACCTCGGGAATTACGAGCAGTACTTC. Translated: CASSYLGNYEQYF.

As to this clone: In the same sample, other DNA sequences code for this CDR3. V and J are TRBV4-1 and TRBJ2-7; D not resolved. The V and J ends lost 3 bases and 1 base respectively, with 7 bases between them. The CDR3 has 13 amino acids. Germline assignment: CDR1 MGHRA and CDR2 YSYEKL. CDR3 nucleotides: TGCGCCAGCAGCCAGGGCCTATCCTACGAGCAGTACTTC. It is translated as CASSQGLSYEQYF.

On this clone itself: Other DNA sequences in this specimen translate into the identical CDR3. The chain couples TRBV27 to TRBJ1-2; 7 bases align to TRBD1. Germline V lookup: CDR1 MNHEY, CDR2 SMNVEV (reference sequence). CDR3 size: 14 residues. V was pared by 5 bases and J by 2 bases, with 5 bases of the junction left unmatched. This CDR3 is CASSPGGQNYGYTF. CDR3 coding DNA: TGTGCCAGCAGTCCAGGGGGACAGAACTATGGCTACACCTTC.

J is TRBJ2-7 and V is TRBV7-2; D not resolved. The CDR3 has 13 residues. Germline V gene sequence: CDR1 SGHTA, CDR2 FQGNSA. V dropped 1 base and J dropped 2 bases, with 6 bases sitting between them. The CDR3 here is CASSLDYTYEQYF. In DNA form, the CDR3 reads TGTGCCAGCAGCTTAGACTATACCTACGAGCAGTACTTC.

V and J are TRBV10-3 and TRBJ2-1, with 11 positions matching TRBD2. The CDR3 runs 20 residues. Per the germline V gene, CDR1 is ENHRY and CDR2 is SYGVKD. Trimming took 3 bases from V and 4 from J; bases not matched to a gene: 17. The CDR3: CAISELGLAGGGLGYNEQFF. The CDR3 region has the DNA TGTGCCATCAGTGAACTTGGGCTAGCGGGAGGAGGGCTGGGGTACAATGAGCAGTTCTTC.